One sample yielded the 22 T cell receptor beta chains listed below, sequenced in a study of blood T cell repertoires in COVID-19. TCRdb's table, derived via immunoSEQ multiplex PCR, lists solely in-frame clones and lacks some. The sample lists approximately 310,000 clones, roughly 84% occurring once. The sequenced material came from peripheral blood. These receptors all come from a man aged 50 to 59 with active or convalescent COVID-19.

The sample holds one count of this clone. The V and J genes are TRBV6-1 and TRBJ2-1, with D unresolved. CDR3 length: 14 residues. Trimming cost V 1 base and J 2 bases, with 6 bases left between them. Germline assignment: CDR1 MNHNS and CDR2 SASEGT. The CDR3 sequence: CASSEGIPYNEQFF. The CDR3 region has the DNA TGTGCCAGCAGTGAAGGTATCCCCTACAATGAGCAGTTCTTC.

The genes are TRBV2 and TRBJ1-2; no clear D. The length of the CDR3 is 14 residues. Germline loops: CDR1 SNHLY, CDR2 FYNNEI. Trimming shortened V by 2 bases and J by 4 bases, and 11 bases separated the two germline ends. In DNA, the CDR3 is TGTGCCAGCAGTGAACCGGGGTTCGGCTATGGCTACACCTTC. Translation: CASSEPGFGYGYTF.

V usage is TRBV28 and J usage is TRBJ2-1; D uncertain. The CDR3 totals 14 residues. The V end lost 5 bases, the J end lost 0 bases, and 8 bases lay between the germline ends. Germline V gene lookup returns CDR1 MDHEN and CDR2 SYDVKM. CDR3 in amino acids: CASSEVSSYNEQFF. CDR3 bases: TGTGCCAGCAGTGAAGTTAGCTCCTACAATGAGCAGTTCTTC.

In its sample, this clone was seen once. J is TRBJ2-5 and V is TRBV7-6; 9 nucleotides align to TRBD2. CDR1 is SGHVS and CDR2 is FNYEAQ in the germline V gene. J gave up 4 bases and V 7 bases, and 10 bases lay outside the gene matches. The CDR3 consists of 15 residues. DNA of the CDR3: TGTGCCAGCAAGAGCGGGGGGCGGATTGGAGAGACCCAGTACTTC. Translating gives CASKSGGRIGETQYF. Full variable domain (remainder filled in from reference TRBV7-6 and TRBJ2-5): GAGVSQSPRYKVTKRGQDVALRCDPISGHVSLYWYRQALGQGPEFLTYFNYEAQQDKSGLPNDRFSAERPEGSISTLTIQRTEQRDSAMYRCASKSGGRIGETQYFGPGTRLLVL.

V usage is TRBV27 and J usage is TRBJ2-2, with D possibly matching TRBD2 (6 bases). CDR1 MNHEY and CDR2 SMNVEV come from the germline V gene (reference sequence). There are 18 residues in the CDR3. V was shortened by 4 bases and J by 2 bases, with 20 bases between the two germline ends. The CDR3, as DNA: TGTGCCAGCAGTTATACCTTTACTAGCCTATACAACACCGGGGAGCTGTTTTTT. Protein sequence: CASSYTFTSLYNTGELFF.

This clone was counted once. The V gene is TRBV2, the J gene TRBJ2-2; D possibly corresponds to TRBD2 (6 bases). The CDR3 sequence is 13 residues long. Germline CDR1 is SNHLY and CDR2 is FYNNEI. Trimming stripped 8 bases from V and 7 bases from J, with 14 bases between. CDR3 amino acids: CASRGEWGGELFF. In DNA, the CDR3 is TGTGCCAGCCGCGGGGAGTGGGGCGGGGAGCTGTTTTTT.

This clone has just one count. The rearrangement uses TRBV30 and TRBJ1-1; possible D gene TRBD1, 6 bases. Deletions cut 4 bases from V and 5 bases from J, with 11 bases between. Germline CDR1 GTSNPN, CDR2 SVGIG (reference sequence). The CDR3 is 12 residues long. In DNA form, the CDR3 reads TGTGCCTGGAATCTGAGGGGGACTGAAGCTTTCTTT. This gives the protein CAWNLRGTEAFF.

The J gene is TRBJ1-5, the V gene TRBV6-5, with D maybe TRBD1 (5 bases). The CDR3 covers 13 residues. CDR1 and CDR2 from the germline V gene are MNHEY and SVGAGI. Trimming cost V 6 bases and J 2 bases, with 8 bases left between them. CDR3 nucleotide sequence: TGTGCCAGCAGCGACAGAGGCAATCAGCCCCAGCATTTT. It encodes CASSDRGNQPQHF.

The chain couples TRBV28 to TRBJ2-2, with 9 bases lining up with TRBD1. The CDR3 spans 18 residues. The ends lost 6 bases at V and 4 bases at J; junction bases unmatched: 15. Per the germline V gene, CDR1 is MDHEN and CDR2 is SYDVKM. The CDR3 nucleotides read TGTGCCAGCAGCCTATTGGGACAGGGAAACGGGGCCACCGGGGAGCTGTTTTTT. It is translated as CASSLLGQGNGATGELFF.

The chain uses TRBV29-1 and TRBJ2-5, with 7 bases identical to TRBD1. From germline, CDR1 is SQVTM and CDR2 ANQGSEA. J lost 2 bases, V lost 6 bases, and 15 bases had no gene match. This CDR3 has 16 amino acids. The CDR3 bases are TGCAGCGTGGAGCTGGGAAGACAGGGCCCTCAAGAGACCCAGTACTTC. It is translated as CSVELGRQGPQETQYF.

The rearrangement links TRBV18 to TRBJ2-7, with TRBD1 matching 7 bases. V shed 6 bases and J 3 bases; nucleotides not matched to a gene: 11. Germline V gene lookup returns CDR1 KGHSH and CDR2 LQKENI. CDR3 length equals 15 residues. CDR3 in DNA: TGTGCCAGCTCCCATTCGACAGGGTTAGGCTACGAGCAGTACTTC. This codes for CASSHSTGLGYEQYF.

This chain uses TRBV28 with TRBJ2-3; TRBD2 matches at 9 bases. From germline, CDR1 is MDHEN and CDR2 SYDVKM. There are 14 residues in the CDR3. Germline trimming cut 7 bases from V and 4 bases from J; bases unmatched to any gene: 6. CDR3 loop: CASTSGGTADTQYF. The CDR3 DNA reads TGTGCCAGCACAAGCGGGGGGACCGCAGATACGCAGTATTTT.

The J gene is TRBJ1-1, the V gene TRBV27; D ambiguous. Germline lookup yields CDR1 MNHEY and CDR2 SMNVEV (reference sequence). V lost 6 bases, J lost 0 bases, and 8 bases lay in between. The CDR3 totals 13 residues. Written as DNA, the CDR3 is TGTGCCAGCAGGAGGAGCTTGAACACTGAAGCTTTCTTT. Protein: CASRRSLNTEAFF.

The chain couples TRBV5-4 to TRBJ1-6, with TRBD1 as a possible D gene (5 bases). V lost 0 bases and J 7 bases, leaving 11 bases between the germline ends. CDR3 length equals 15 residues. Looked up from germline, CDR1 is SGHNT and CDR2 is YYREEE (reference sequence). CDR3 sequence reads: CASSLASRANSPLHF. CDR3 nucleotides: TGTGCCAGCAGCTTGGCCAGCAGGGCCAATTCACCCCTCCACTTT.

This sequence joins TRBV3-1 (or the pseudogene TRBV3-2) and TRBJ2-7; possibly TRBD2 for D (7 bases). V was clipped by 4 bases and J by 2 bases, with 9 bases between them. The CDR3 contains 13 residues. Germline V gives CDR1 LGHDT, CDR2 YNNKEL (reference sequence). CDR3 region: CASSRGGTYEQYF. The CDR3 DNA follows: TGTGCCAGCAGCCGGGGGGGCACCTACGAGCAGTACTTC.

The chain links TRBV19 to TRBJ1-5; a weak D match, TRBD1 (6 bases). Germline V gene sequence: CDR1 LNHDA, CDR2 SQIVND (reference sequence). CDR3 length: 13 amino acids. The V end lost 5 bases, the J end lost 5 bases, and 10 bases lay between the germline ends. CDR3 nucleotides: TGTGCCAGTAGTTTTTCAGGGGATCAGCCCCAGCATTTT. It translates to CASSFSGDQPQHF.

The count of this clone is one. This sequence joins TRBV2 and TRBJ2-5; 7 bases are a match to TRBD2. The junction had 10 bases not matched to a gene; V was cut back by 8 bases and J by 7 bases. The CDR3 has 13 amino acids. The germline gives CDR1 SNHLY, CDR2 FYNNEI. The CDR3 DNA reads as TGTGCCAGCCATCGGGAGGAGGGGATGACCCAGTACTTC. Amino acids: CASHREEGMTQYF.

The V and J genes are TRBV5-5 and TRBJ2-5; D perhaps matches TRBD1 (6 bases). The CDR3 runs 16 residues. Germline V lookup: CDR1 SGHKS, CDR2 YYEKEE (reference sequence). V lost 1 base and J lost 2, with 15 bases in between. The CDR3 coding sequence is TGTGCCAGCAGCTTGCCCAAGACAGGAAGACAAGAGACCCAGTACTTC. Translated: CASSLPKTGRQETQYF.

This clone was counted many times. The CDR3 coding sequence is TGTGCCTGGCAAACAGGGTACGAGCAGTACTTC. It encodes CAWQTGYEQYF. The rearrangement links TRBV30 to TRBJ2-7; tentatively, D is TRBD1 (6 bases). The CDR3 is made up of 11 amino acids. V was shortened by 5 bases and J by 4 bases, with 9 bases between the two germline ends. Germline V gene data show CDR1 as GTSNPN and CDR2 as SVGIG (reference sequence).

The gene calls are TRBV9 and TRBJ1-3; 9 bases are shared with TRBD1. The CDR3 covers 16 residues. With V trimmed by 3 bases and J by 0 bases, 4 bases remained unmatched. Germline lookup yields CDR1 SGDLS and CDR2 YYNGEE. In nucleotides, the CDR3 is TGTGCCAGCAGCGGGGGACAGGGCTACTCTGGAAACACCATATATTTT. This gives the protein CASSGGQGYSGNTIYF. Looking up the rest from reference TRBV9 and TRBJ1-3 gives the full variable domain: DSGVTQTPKHLITATGQRVTLRCSPRSGDLSVYWYQQSLDQGLQFLIQYYNGEERAKGNILERFSAQQFPDLHSELNLSSLELGDSALYFCASSGGQGYSGNTIYFGEGSWLTVV.

This clone was counted a single time. J is TRBJ2-3 and V is TRBV6-5; TRBD1 aligns across 9 bases. Trimming removed 6 bases from V and 3 bases from J; junction bases left unmatched: 7. Germline values: CDR1 MNHEY, CDR2 SVGAGI. The length of the CDR3 is 15 residues. CDR3 bases: TGTGCCAGCAGCCTCCGGGACAGGGTTACAGATACGCAGTATTTT. This sequence encodes CASSLRDRVTDTQYF.

The chain's CDR3 is CASSDGFEAFF. The CDR3 DNA reads as TGTGCCAGCAGTGACGGTTTTGAAGCTTTCTTT. The V and J genes are TRBV6-1 and TRBJ1-1; D not resolved. The germline V and J ends were trimmed by 3 bases and 7 bases, with 6 bases remaining between them. CDR1 MNHNS and CDR2 SASEGT come from the germline V gene. The CDR3 is 11 amino acids.